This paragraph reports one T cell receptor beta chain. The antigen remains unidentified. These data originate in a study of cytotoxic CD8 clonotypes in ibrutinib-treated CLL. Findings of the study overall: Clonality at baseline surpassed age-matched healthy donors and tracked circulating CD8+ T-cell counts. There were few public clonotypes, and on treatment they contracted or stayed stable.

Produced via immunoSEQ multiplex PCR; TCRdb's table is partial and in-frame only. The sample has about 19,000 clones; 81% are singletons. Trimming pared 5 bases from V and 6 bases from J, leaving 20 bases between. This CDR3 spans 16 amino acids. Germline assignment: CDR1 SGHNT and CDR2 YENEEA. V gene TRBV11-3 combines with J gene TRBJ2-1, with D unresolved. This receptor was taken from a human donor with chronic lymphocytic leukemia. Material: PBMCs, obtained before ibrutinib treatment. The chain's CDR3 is CASSPNGFVLGNEQFF. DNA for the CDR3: TGTGCCAGCAGCCCCAATGGTTTCGTCTTGGGCAATGAGCAGTTCTTC.